These 7 T cell receptor beta chains were sequenced from one sample in a study of blood T cell repertoires in COVID-19. Assay: immunoSEQ multiplex PCR; the TCRdb copy retains only in-frame clones and omits some. The sample records 300,000 to 350,000 clones, roughly 88% being singletons. The sequencing input was PBMCs or T cells enriched from blood (not recorded which). Receptor source: a man in his thirties or forties who had recovered from COVID-19.

The CDR3 protein is CASRGLGSNQPQHF. Here the CDR3 DNA reads TGTGCCAGCAGGGGCCTTGGGAGCAATCAGCCCCAGCATTTT. V gene TRBV27 combines with J gene TRBJ1-5, with D uncertain. Germline CDR1 MNHEY, CDR2 SMNVEV (reference sequence). The CDR3 loop spans 14 amino acids. V lost 6 bases to trimming and J lost 1 base, with 10 bases between them.

The chain carries TRBV19 and TRBJ1-5, with a weak D call TRBD1 (6 bases). V was shortened by 7 bases and J by 0 bases, with 19 bases between the two germline ends. CDR1 and CDR2 from the germline V gene are LNHDA and SQIVND (reference sequence). The CDR3 extends over 17 amino acids. This CDR3 is CASNPLGQTYSNQPQHF. For the CDR3, the DNA is TGTGCCAGTAATCCCCTCGGACAGACATATAGCAATCAGCCCCAGCATTTT.

The chain couples TRBV19 to TRBJ1-5; possibly TRBD1 for D (5 bases). Trimming shortened V by 7 bases and J by 7 bases, and 14 bases separated the two germline ends. Germline loops: CDR1 LNHDA, CDR2 SQIVND (reference sequence). The CDR3 sequence is 13 residues long. The CDR3 is CASIGRGRQPQHF. The CDR3 region has the DNA TGTGCCAGTATCGGTAGGGGTAGGCAGCCCCAGCATTTT.

This chain joins TRBV18 and TRBJ1-4; D gene uncertain. Trimming took 3 bases from V and 8 from J, leaving 16 bases between them. Germline CDR1 reads KGHSH; CDR2 reads LQKENI. This CDR3 has 15 amino acids. The CDR3 DNA reads TGTGCCAGCTCACCCCAGAGGATCGGAGGCGAAAAACTGTTTTTT. It translates to CASSPQRIGGEKLFF.

This chain links TRBV5-1 with TRBJ2-1; unclear D gene. Per germline, CDR1 SGHRS and CDR2 YFSETQ. The length of the CDR3 is 16 residues. V lost 0 bases, J lost 0 bases, and 10 bases lay in between. In DNA form, the CDR3 reads TGCGCCAGCAGCTTGGCTTCACTCAACTCCTACAATGAGCAGTTCTTC. Translating it yields CASSLASLNSYNEQFF.

As concerns this clone: Other DNA sequences in this specimen translate into the identical CDR3. The chain carries TRBV30 and TRBJ2-7, with 7 bases matching TRBD1. The CDR3 contains 14 residues. Losses at the gene ends were 0 bases for V and 5 bases for J; bases not matched to a gene: 7. Germline CDR1 GTSNPN, CDR2 SVGIG (reference sequence). The CDR3 sequence is CAWSVGQGVNEQYF. In DNA, the CDR3 is TGTGCCTGGAGTGTAGGGCAGGGGGTCAACGAGCAGTACTTC.

This chain uses TRBV7-9 with TRBJ2-7; D might be TRBD1 (6 bases). CDR3 length equals 15 residues. Germline V gene sequence: CDR1 SEHNR, CDR2 FQNEAQ (reference sequence). Trimming left V 2 bases short and J 1 base short, with 12 bases between. The CDR3 coding sequence is TGTGCCAGCAGCTTATTGACAGGTTATTCCTACGAGCAGTACTTC. Its translation: CASSLLTGYSYEQYF.